Below are 10 T cell receptor beta chains sequenced from a single sample in a study of cytomegalovirus exposure and HLA in healthy donors. The PCR had 60 Vbeta and 13 Jbeta primers. Here immunoSEQ multiplex PCR was the method, and the copy in TCRdb shows in-frame clones only, minus some. The sample yields 150,000 to 200,000 clones, about 84% seen once. Input material: PBMCs. These receptors were obtained from a man between 18 and 29 years old in good health and CMV-seronegative.

V is TRBV25-1 and J is TRBJ2-7; D is undetermined. V lost 4 bases and J 2 bases, leaving 12 bases between the germline ends. The length of the CDR3 is 14 residues. The germline V gene encodes CDR1 MGHDK and CDR2 SYGVNS. The CDR3 sequence is CASSVGGVAYEQYF. CDR3 sequence (DNA): TGTGCCAGCAGTGTCGGCGGAGTCGCCTACGAGCAGTACTTC.

The rearrangement joins TRBV7-2 to TRBJ2-7, with 9 bases matching TRBD1. Trimming took 5 bases from V and 0 from J; bases not matched to a gene: 11. The CDR3 runs to 17 residues. CDR1 and CDR2 (germline): SGHTA, FQGNSA. CDR3 residues: CASSPVGTGPLSYEQYF. CDR3 DNA sequence: TGTGCCAGCAGCCCTGTGGGGACAGGGCCCCTCTCCTACGAGCAGTACTTC. The full variable domain, rest sourced from reference TRBV7-2 and TRBJ2-7, is GAGVSQSPSNKVTEKGKDVELRCDPISGHTALYWYRQSLGQGLEFLIYFQGNSAPDKSGLPSDRFSAERTGGSVSTLTIQRTQQEDSAVYLCASSPVGTGPLSYEQYFGPGTRLTVT.

This chain links TRBV28 with TRBJ2-1, with 12 bases matching TRBD2. Trimming cost V 5 bases and J 6 bases; bases outside gene matches: 14. The CDR3 has 18 residues. CDR1 is MDHEN and CDR2 is SYDVKM in the germline V gene. The CDR3, as DNA: TGTGCCAGCAGTAAACCTCCTAGCGGGAGGGACCTATTCAATGAGCAGTTCTTC. The encoded protein is CASSKPPSGRDLFNEQFF.

The chain links TRBV7-3 to TRBJ1-2; D is unclear. Deletions cut 1 base from V and 2 bases from J, with 17 bases between. Germline loops: CDR1 SGHTA, CDR2 FQGTGA. The CDR3 totals 17 residues. CDR3 nucleotide sequence: TGTGCCAGCAGCTTAAGCGGTAGCCTGTCCGACAACTATGGCTACACCTTC. Translation: CASSLSGSLSDNYGYTF.

V usage is TRBV5-1 and J usage is TRBJ2-2; TRBD1 aligns across 11 bases. V shed 3 bases and J 4 bases; nucleotides not matched to a gene: 8. The CDR3 extends over 17 amino acids. Germline V gene sequence: CDR1 SGHRS, CDR2 YFSETQ. The CDR3 reads CASSSLGQGAGTGELFF. The DNA for the CDR3 is TGCGCCAGCAGCTCCCTTGGACAGGGGGCCGGCACCGGGGAGCTGTTTTTT.

This chain connects TRBV18 to TRBJ1-5; a possible D gene is TRBD1 (5 bases). The CDR3 is made up of 12 amino acids. The germline CDR1 and CDR2 sequences are KGHSH and LQKENI. V gave up 4 bases and J gave up 5 bases, with 6 bases separating them. This CDR3 is CASSLQDQPQHF. The CDR3 DNA sequence: TGTGCCAGCTCACTACAGGATCAGCCCCAGCATTTT.

The chain couples TRBV15 to TRBJ1-5; 7 bases agree with TRBD1. CDR3 length: 15 amino acids. CDR1 is LNHNV and CDR2 is YYDKDF in the germline V gene (reference sequence). Trimming removed 4 bases from V and 2 bases from J; junction bases left unmatched: 5. The CDR3 region is CATSIDGTGNQPQHF. The CDR3, as DNA: TGTGCCACCAGCATAGACGGGACAGGCAATCAGCCCCAGCATTTT.

The chain employs TRBV7-8 and TRBJ1-1; 9 bases fit TRBD1. The germline V gene encodes CDR1 SGHVS and CDR2 FQNEAQ. The CDR3 contains 15 residues. Trimming took 5 bases from V and 6 from J; bases not matched to a gene: 10. CDR3 sequence (DNA): TGTGCCAGCAGCCGGGACAGGGCGAGAATACCTGAAGCTTTCTTT. Translating it yields CASSRDRARIPEAFF. Full variable domain (rest looked up from reference TRBV7-8 and TRBJ1-1): GAGVSQSPRYKVAKRGQDVALRCDPISGHVSLFWYQQALGQGPEFLTYFQNEAQLDKSGLPSDRFFAERPEGSVSTLKIQRTQQEDSAVYLCASSRDRARIPEAFFGQGTRLTVV.

The chain uses TRBV5-4 and TRBJ2-1; 12 bases are shared with TRBD2. CDR3 length: 17 residues. Germline-derived CDR1 and CDR2 are SGHNT and YYREEE (reference sequence). After removal of 4 bases from V and 7 bases from J, the junction contained 12 bases not matched to a gene. The CDR3 DNA reads as TGTGCCAGCAGCCCCCCGACTAGCGGGAGTTTACTTAATGAGCAGTTCTTC. Its protein product is CASSPPTSGSLLNEQFF.

The rearrangement joins TRBV7-2 to TRBJ2-5; D uncertain. The germline V gene has CDR1 SGHTA and CDR2 FQGNSA. This CDR3 contains 15 residues. The germline V and J ends were trimmed by 0 bases and 1 base, with 9 bases remaining between them. CDR3 sequence reads: CASSLANGRQETQYF. In nucleotides, the CDR3 is TGTGCCAGCAGCTTAGCGAATGGGCGCCAAGAGACCCAGTACTTC.